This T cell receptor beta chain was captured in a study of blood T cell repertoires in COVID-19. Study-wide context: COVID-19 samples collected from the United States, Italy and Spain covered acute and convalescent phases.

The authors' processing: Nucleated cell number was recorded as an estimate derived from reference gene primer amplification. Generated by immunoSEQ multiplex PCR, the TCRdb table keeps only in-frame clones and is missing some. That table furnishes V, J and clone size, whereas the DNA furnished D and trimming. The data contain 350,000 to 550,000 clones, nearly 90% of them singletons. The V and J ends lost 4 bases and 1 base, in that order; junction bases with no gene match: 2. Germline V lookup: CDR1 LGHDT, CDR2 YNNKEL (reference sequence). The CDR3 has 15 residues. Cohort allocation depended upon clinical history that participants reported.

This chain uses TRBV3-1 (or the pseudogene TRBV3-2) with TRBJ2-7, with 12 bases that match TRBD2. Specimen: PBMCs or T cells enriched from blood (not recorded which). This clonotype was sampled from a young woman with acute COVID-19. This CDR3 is CASSPGLAGSYEQYF. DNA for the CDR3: TGTGCCAGCAGCCCAGGACTAGCGGGGTCCTACGAGCAGTACTTC.